Following are 5 T cell receptor beta chains from one sample sequenced in a study of cytomegalovirus exposure and HLA in healthy donors. The method was immunoSEQ multiplex PCR; TCRdb's version includes in-frame clones alone and lacks a portion of them. The sample has 150,000 to 200,000 clones; 84% are singletons. The sequencing sample was made of PBMCs. These receptors were collected from a man aged 25-45 years in good health and CMV-seropositive.

J is TRBJ1-5 and V is TRBV21-1; the table assigns TRBD1, which was not confirmed against the DNA. TRBV21-1 is termed a pseudogene. The CDR3 is made up of 15 amino acids. The CDR3 protein is CASSKWGHRDQPQHF. Here the CDR3 DNA reads TGTGCCAGCAGCAAATGGGGCCACAGGGATCAGCCCCAGCATTTT.

The V gene is TRBV5-4, the J gene TRBJ1-2; D gene unclear. In germline, CDR1 is SGHNT, CDR2 YYREEE (reference sequence). Between the trimmed V and J ends, which lost 4 bases and 6 bases, there was a span of 13 bases. This CDR3 spans 13 amino acids. The CDR3 nucleotides are TGTGCCAGCAGCATACTCGGGGTGGATGGCTACACCTTC. Protein: CASSILGVDGYTF.

The chain uses TRBV7-9 and TRBJ2-7; D unresolved. From germline, CDR1 is SEHNR and CDR2 FQNEAQ (reference sequence). V lost 4 bases, J lost 5 bases, and 15 bases lay in between. The CDR3 length is 14 residues. For the CDR3, the DNA is TGTGCCAGCAGCTCCCTTTTGAGCCTCCACGAGCAGTACTTC. It codes for CASSSLLSLHEQYF. Supplemented by reference TRBV7-9 and TRBJ2-7, the full variable domain reads DTGVSQNPRHKITKRGQNVTFRCDPISEHNRLYWYRQTLGQGPEFLTYFQNEAQLEKSRLLSDRFSAERPKGSFSTLEIQRTEQGDSAMYLCASSSLLSLHEQYFGPGTRLTVT.

The chain uses TRBV5-1 and TRBJ1-1; possibly TRBD1 for D (6 bases). This CDR3 is 14 amino acids long. The germline V and J ends were trimmed by 4 bases and 3 bases, with 13 bases remaining between them. Germline lookup yields CDR1 SGHRS and CDR2 YFSETQ. In nucleotides, the CDR3 is TGCGCCAGCAGCCCCACAGGGAGGGACACTGAAGCTTTCTTT. Its protein is CASSPTGRDTEAFF.

Here the CDR3 reads CASRVAGSTYEQYF. DNA for the CDR3: TGTGCCAGCAGGGTAGCGGGAAGTACCTACGAGCAGTACTTC. V gene TRBV6-6 combines with J gene TRBJ2-7; 8 bases map to TRBD2. CDR1 and CDR2 (germline): MNHNY, SVGAGI (reference sequence). The CDR3 sequence is 14 residues long. The ends lost 6 bases at V and 2 bases at J; junction bases unmatched: 6.